Presented here are 9 T cell receptor beta chains from one specimen sequenced in a study of blood T cell repertoires in COVID-19. Assay used: immunoSEQ multiplex PCR; TCRdb lists only in-frame clones, some missing. The repertoire consists of hundreds of thousands of clones, with approximately 90% occurring once and the leading ten covering 5.9%. The sequenced sample consisted of peripheral blood. These receptors were obtained from a man older than 75 with acute or convalescent COVID-19.

CDR3: CASSKAGLADDNEQFF. CDR3 bases: TGTGCCAGCAGCAAAGCGGGACTAGCGGATGACAATGAGCAGTTCTTC. V gene TRBV21-1 combines with J gene TRBJ2-1; TRBD2, the table's D call, was not compared with the DNA. TRBV21-1 is a pseudogene segment. The length of the CDR3 is 16 residues.

The chain recombines TRBV19 with TRBJ2-1; D may be TRBD1 (5 bases). V shed 2 bases and J shed 9 bases, with 14 bases lying between them. The germline gives CDR1 LNHDA, CDR2 SQIVND (reference sequence). This CDR3 has 14 amino acids. DNA for the CDR3: TGTGCCAGTAGTATAAGCCGAAGTAGGGGTGAGCAGTTCTTC. It is translated as CASSISRSRGEQFF.

V and J are TRBV28 and TRBJ2-3; 9 nucleotides match TRBD1. The germline V gene encodes CDR1 MDHEN and CDR2 SYDVKM. There are 15 residues in the CDR3. J gave up 3 bases and V 3 bases, and 4 bases lay outside the gene matches. The CDR3 here is CASSFIGQGTDTQYF. For the CDR3, the DNA is TGTGCCAGCAGTTTCATCGGACAGGGGACAGATACGCAGTATTTT.

J is TRBJ1-1 and V is TRBV6-5, with TRBD1 matching over 8 bases. The CDR3 is 13 residues long. CDR1 and CDR2 from the germline V gene are MNHEY and SVGAGI. The trim removed 8 bases at V and 4 bases at J, leaving 6 bases unmatched. The CDR3 here is CASRQGAGTEAFF. The CDR3 region has the DNA TGTGCCAGCCGCCAGGGGGCAGGCACTGAAGCTTTCTTT.

This clone was observed a handful of times. This chain connects TRBV7-9 to TRBJ1-4, with D unclear. V lost 1 base to trimming and J lost 6 bases, with 9 bases between them. CDR1 and CDR2 (germline): SEHNR, FQNEAQ (reference sequence). CDR3 length: 14 amino acids. CDR3 sequence reads: CASSLEGRDEKLFF. In nucleotides, the CDR3 is TGTGCCAGCAGCTTAGAAGGGAGGGATGAAAAACTGTTTTTT.

This rearrangement joins TRBV10-2 to TRBJ2-1, with 15 bases matching TRBD2. There are 17 residues in the CDR3. V shed 8 bases and J 3 bases; nucleotides not matched to a gene: 8. Germline V gene sequence: CDR1 WSHSY, CDR2 SAAADI. The CDR3 loop is CASGGLAGGGVYNEQFF. Here the CDR3 DNA reads TGCGCCAGCGGGGGACTAGCGGGAGGTGGGGTCTACAATGAGCAGTTCTTC.

The V call is TRBV2, the J call TRBJ2-3, with 10 bases fitting TRBD2. The CDR3 spans 16 residues. In germline, CDR1 is SNHLY, CDR2 FYNNEI. V dropped 8 bases and J dropped 0; count of bases not matched to a gene: 8. CDR3 DNA: TGTGCCAGCCGTAGAGCGGGAGGGCGAAGCACAGATACGCAGTATTTT. It encodes CASRRAGGRSTDTQYF.

CDR3 in DNA: TGTGCCAGCAGCCGGAATGGGGGAGGATATAATGAAAAACTGTTTTTT. Protein: CASSRNGGGYNEKLFF. The rearrangement links TRBV5-4 to TRBJ1-4; tentative D call: TRBD1 (5 bases). The CDR3 runs 16 residues. CDR1 is SGHNT and CDR2 is YYREEE in the germline V gene (reference sequence). The germline V and J ends were trimmed by 4 bases and 4 bases, with 17 bases remaining between them.

The chain recombines TRBV6-5 with TRBJ1-5, with a possible D match to TRBD1 (5 bases). Germline V gene sequence: CDR1 MNHEY, CDR2 SVGAGI. This CDR3 has 14 residues. Deletions cut 8 bases from V and 3 bases from J, with 14 bases between. The CDR3 sequence is CASGEQAYNQPQHF. The CDR3 DNA is TGTGCCAGCGGGGAACAGGCTTACAATCAGCCCCAGCATTTT.